These T cell receptor beta chains were read from a single sample in a study of Graves' ophthalmopathy and Graves' hyperthyroidism. TCRdb ran MiXCR on the multiplex PCR reads and lists one entry per CDR3 protein. The sample contains around 400,000 distinct CDR3 sequences, around 20% of which appear only once. Sequencing was performed on peripheral blood. These receptors originate from a young woman with Graves' ophthalmopathy. The CDR3 runs from the conserved cysteine through the conserved F or W. Fields, in order: D gene, V gene, clone size, J gene, CDR3 protein, CDR3 DNA. A D gene is named only where the DNA matches it firmly. A clone size is listed for some rows: how often the clone was seen (once, few, many), or a class if it is expanded.

d_call: NA; v_call: TRBV28; clone_size: many; j_call: TRBJ2-7; cdr3_aa: CASSRQFSYEQYF; cdr3_nt: TGTGCCAGCAGTAGACAGTTTTCCTACGAGCAGTACTTC
d_call: TRBD1; v_call: TRBV12-5; clone_size: many; j_call: TRBJ1-5; cdr3_aa: CASGLVIKTGALTFSNQPQHF; cdr3_nt: TGTGCTAGTGGTTTGGTGATTAAGACAGGGGCCCTTACCTTTAGCAATCAGCCCCAGCATTTT
d_call: NA; v_call: TRBV11-2; clone_size: NA; j_call: TRBJ2-3; cdr3_aa: CASSLRERSTDTQYF; cdr3_nt: TGTGCCAGCAGCTTAAGGGAGAGGAGCACAGATACGCAGTATTTT
d_call: TRBD1; v_call: TRBV28; clone_size: NA; j_call: TRBJ1-6; cdr3_aa: CAGGTGGDSPLHF; cdr3_nt: TGTGCCGGGGGGACAGGGGGCGATTCACCCCTCCACTTT
d_call: NA; v_call: TRBV30; clone_size: NA; j_call: TRBJ1-1; cdr3_aa: CAWGGPLQYTEAFF; cdr3_nt: TGTGCCTGGGGCGGACCCCTACAGTACACTGAAGCTTTCTTT
d_call: TRBD1; v_call: TRBV30; clone_size: many; j_call: TRBJ1-2; cdr3_aa: CAWPGVGTGSNYGYTF; cdr3_nt: TGTGCCTGGCCTGGGGTTGGGACAGGGTCTAACTATGGCTACACCTTC
d_call: TRBD1; v_call: TRBV20-1; clone_size: many; j_call: TRBJ2-7; cdr3_aa: CSAPHRDRGYEQYF; cdr3_nt: TGCAGTGCTCCCCACCGGGACAGGGGATATGAGCAGTACTTC
d_call: TRBD2; v_call: TRBV29-1; clone_size: many; j_call: TRBJ2-2; cdr3_aa: CSFQLAGGPGELFF; cdr3_nt: TGCAGCTTCCAACTAGCGGGGGGTCCCGGGGAGCTGTTTTTT
d_call: NA; v_call: TRBV15; clone_size: many; j_call: TRBJ1-6; cdr3_aa: CVTSWGALYNSPLHF; cdr3_nt: TGTGTCACCAGCTGGGGGGCACTTTATAATTCACCCCTCCACTTT
d_call: NA; v_call: TRBV6-5; clone_size: many; j_call: TRBJ1-1; cdr3_aa: CASRAGTSNTEAFF; cdr3_nt: TGTGCCAGCAGGGCCGGGACTTCGAACACTGAAGCTTTCTTT
d_call: NA; v_call: TRBV12-3/TRBV12-4; clone_size: many; j_call: TRBJ1-1; cdr3_aa: CASSVVGMNTEAFF; cdr3_nt: TGTGCCAGCTCGGTGGTAGGGATGAACACTGAAGCTTTCTTT
d_call: NA; v_call: TRBV6-2/TRBV6-3; clone_size: many; j_call: TRBJ1-5; cdr3_aa: CASGNGGQPQHF; cdr3_nt: TGTGCCAGCGGAAATGGGGGTCAGCCCCAGCATTTT
d_call: NA; v_call: TRBV29-1; clone_size: many; j_call: TRBJ2-2; cdr3_aa: CSVGQNTGELFF; cdr3_nt: TGCAGCGTTGGACAGAACACCGGGGAGCTGTTTTTT
d_call: NA; v_call: TRBV12-3/TRBV12-4; clone_size: NA; j_call: TRBJ1-1; cdr3_aa: CASSRGRWNTEAFF; cdr3_nt: TGTGCCAGCAGCCGCGGACGTTGGAACACTGAAGCTTTCTTT
d_call: NA; v_call: TRBV30; clone_size: NA; j_call: TRBJ1-5; cdr3_aa: CAWSVGVNQPQHF; cdr3_nt: TGTGCCTGGAGTGTAGGGGTGAATCAGCCCCAGCATTTT
d_call: NA; v_call: TRBV4-3; clone_size: many; j_call: TRBJ2-7; cdr3_aa: CASSQGGALPYEQYF; cdr3_nt: TGCGCCAGCAGCCAAGGGGGGGCCCTCCCGTACGAGCAGTACTTC
d_call: NA; v_call: TRBV7-2; clone_size: many; j_call: TRBJ2-5; cdr3_aa: CASSLAGRQGLEETQYF; cdr3_nt: TGTGCCAGCAGCTTAGCGGGGAGACAGGGACTAGAGGAGACCCAGTACTTC
d_call: TRBD1; v_call: TRBV6-2/TRBV6-3; clone_size: many; j_call: TRBJ1-1; cdr3_aa: CASSGTGYTEAFF; cdr3_nt: TGTGCCAGCAGCGGGACAGGGTACACTGAAGCTTTCTTT
d_call: TRBD1; v_call: TRBV28; clone_size: many; j_call: TRBJ2-7; cdr3_aa: CASSSGQGWYEQYF; cdr3_nt: TGTGCCAGCAGTTCCGGACAGGGGTGGTACGAGCAGTACTTC
d_call: TRBD1; v_call: TRBV6-1; clone_size: many; j_call: TRBJ2-5; cdr3_aa: CASRDPGQGLQETQYF; cdr3_nt: TGTGCCAGCAGGGATCCGGGACAGGGGCTTCAAGAGACCCAGTACTTC
d_call: NA; v_call: TRBV28; clone_size: many; j_call: TRBJ2-7; cdr3_aa: CASSRQNEQYF; cdr3_nt: TGTGCCAGCAGCAGGCAGAACGAGCAGTACTTC
d_call: NA; v_call: TRBV12-3/TRBV12-4; clone_size: NA; j_call: TRBJ1-5; cdr3_aa: CASSSWEGQPQHF; cdr3_nt: TGTGCCAGCAGTTCATGGGAAGGTCAGCCCCAGCATTTT
d_call: TRBD2; v_call: TRBV20-1; clone_size: many; j_call: TRBJ2-7; cdr3_aa: CSYQLGGAGGSYEQYF; cdr3_nt: TGCTCCTACCAGTTAGGGGGGGCGGGAGGCTCCTACGAGCAGTACTTC
d_call: TRBD1; v_call: TRBV12-3/TRBV12-4; clone_size: many; j_call: TRBJ1-5; cdr3_aa: CASSGTGTLNQPQHF; cdr3_nt: TGTGCCAGCAGTGGGACAGGGACCTTGAATCAGCCCCAGCATTTT
d_call: NA; v_call: TRBV28; clone_size: many; j_call: TRBJ2-7; cdr3_aa: CASSLAATYEQYF; cdr3_nt: TGTGCCAGCAGTTTAGCGGCCACCTACGAGCAGTACTTC
d_call: NA; v_call: TRBV7-2; clone_size: many; j_call: TRBJ2-3; cdr3_aa: CASSLGPAPWPPDTQYF; cdr3_nt: TGTGCCAGCAGCTTAGGGCCAGCACCGTGGCCCCCAGATACGCAGTATTTT
d_call: TRBD1; v_call: TRBV28; clone_size: many; j_call: TRBJ1-6; cdr3_aa: CAGSLTGTDNSPLHF; cdr3_nt: TGTGCCGGCAGTTTGACCGGGACAGATAATTCACCCCTCCACTTT
d_call: TRBD1; v_call: TRBV6-1; clone_size: many; j_call: TRBJ1-6; cdr3_aa: CASIPNPGTGGSPLHF; cdr3_nt: TGTGCCAGCATCCCTAATCCCGGGACAGGGGGATCACCCCTCCACTTT
d_call: TRBD2; v_call: TRBV2; clone_size: many; j_call: TRBJ2-5; cdr3_aa: CAIQRASGPRETQYF; cdr3_nt: TGTGCCATCCAGCGAGCTAGCGGACCCCGGGAGACCCAGTACTTC
d_call: NA; v_call: TRBV19; clone_size: many; j_call: TRBJ2-5; cdr3_aa: CASSGPRETQYF; cdr3_nt: TGTGCCAGTAGCGGGCCAAGGGAGACCCAGTACTTC
d_call: NA; v_call: TRBV6-1; clone_size: once; j_call: TRBJ1-1; cdr3_aa: CASQLFGGTEAFF; cdr3_nt: TGTGCCAGCCAACTCTTCGGGGGCACTGAAGCTTTCTTT
d_call: NA; v_call: TRBV28; clone_size: many; j_call: TRBJ1-1; cdr3_aa: CASSLSPLMNTEAFF; cdr3_nt: TGTGCCAGCAGTTTATCCCCCTTGATGAACACTGAAGCTTTCTTT
d_call: TRBD1; v_call: TRBV12-3/TRBV12-4; clone_size: many; j_call: TRBJ2-5; cdr3_aa: CASSLAQGAFETQYF; cdr3_nt: TGTGCCAGCAGTTTGGCTCAGGGGGCGTTTGAGACCCAGTACTTC
d_call: NA; v_call: TRBV6-1; clone_size: many; j_call: TRBJ2-7; cdr3_aa: CASSDGGLGKYEQYF; cdr3_nt: TGTGCCAGCAGTGACGGTGGCTTGGGGAAATACGAGCAGTACTTC
d_call: NA; v_call: TRBV18; clone_size: many; j_call: TRBJ1-6; cdr3_aa: CASSPRNGGGDSPLHF; cdr3_nt: TGTGCCAGCTCACCAAGGAATGGAGGAGGAGATTCACCCCTCCACTTT
d_call: TRBD2; v_call: TRBV11-2; clone_size: many; j_call: TRBJ2-5; cdr3_aa: CASSLVSSGAVGTQYF; cdr3_nt: TGTGCCAGCAGCTTAGTGTCTAGCGGCGCCGTTGGGACCCAGTACTTC
d_call: NA; v_call: TRBV2; clone_size: many; j_call: TRBJ2-7; cdr3_aa: CASSVGQDSYEQYF; cdr3_nt: TGTGCCAGCAGTGTGGGTCAGGACTCCTACGAGCAGTACTTC
d_call: NA; v_call: TRBV6-1; clone_size: NA; j_call: TRBJ2-7; cdr3_aa: CASSLKSNEQYF; cdr3_nt: TGTGCCAGCAGTCTAAAATCCAACGAGCAGTACTTC
d_call: NA; v_call: TRBV12-5; clone_size: NA; j_call: TRBJ1-2; cdr3_aa: CASGRQGTNYGYTF; cdr3_nt: TGTGCTAGTGGTCGGCAGGGGACTAACTATGGCTACACCTTC
d_call: TRBD2; v_call: TRBV7-3; clone_size: many; j_call: TRBJ2-2; cdr3_aa: CASSFSGRAIGELFF; cdr3_nt: TGTGCCAGCAGTTTCAGCGGGAGGGCCATCGGGGAGCTGTTTTTT
d_call: TRBD2; v_call: TRBV20-1; clone_size: few; j_call: TRBJ2-7; cdr3_aa: CSARELPRGPSGRWLGTYEQYF; cdr3_nt: TGCAGTGCTAGAGAACTCCCACGCGGTCCTAGCGGGAGGTGGCTCGGGACCTACGAGCAGTACTTC
d_call: TRBD1; v_call: TRBV30; clone_size: few; j_call: TRBJ1-1; cdr3_aa: CAWSQQGFGTEAFF; cdr3_nt: TGTGCCTGGAGCCAACAGGGGTTTGGCACTGAAGCTTTCTTT
d_call: NA; v_call: TRBV6-2/TRBV6-3; clone_size: NA; j_call: TRBJ1-6; cdr3_aa: CASSNYHRSPLHF; cdr3_nt: TGTGCCAGCAGTAATTATCACAGGTCACCCCTCCACTTT
d_call: NA; v_call: TRBV7-8; clone_size: many; j_call: TRBJ1-6; cdr3_aa: CASREEAYRVNSPLHF; cdr3_nt: TGTGCCAGCAGGGAAGAAGCGTACAGGGTGAATTCACCCCTCCACTTT
d_call: TRBD2; v_call: TRBV20-1; clone_size: many; j_call: TRBJ2-7; cdr3_aa: CSARDREGLYEQYF; cdr3_nt: TGCAGTGCTAGAGATCGGGAGGGCCTCTACGAGCAGTACTTC
d_call: TRBD1; v_call: TRBV29-1; clone_size: many; j_call: TRBJ2-5; cdr3_aa: CSVGWDRGETQYF; cdr3_nt: TGCAGCGTTGGGTGGGACAGGGGAGAGACCCAGTACTTC
d_call: NA; v_call: TRBV6-2/TRBV6-3; clone_size: many; j_call: TRBJ1-2; cdr3_aa: CASNPGPIYGYTF; cdr3_nt: TGTGCCAGCAACCCGGGACCCATTTATGGCTACACCTTC
d_call: NA; v_call: TRBV2; clone_size: many; j_call: TRBJ1-5; cdr3_aa: CASSLLGDTSNQPQHF; cdr3_nt: TGTGCCAGCAGCCTACTCGGGGACACCAGCAATCAGCCCCAGCATTTT
d_call: NA; v_call: TRBV6-5; clone_size: many; j_call: TRBJ1-1; cdr3_aa: CASSYSGRDNEAFF; cdr3_nt: TGTGCCAGCAGTTACTCGGGGCGAGATAATGAAGCTTTCTTT
d_call: NA; v_call: TRBV28; clone_size: many; j_call: TRBJ1-2; cdr3_aa: CASRPVHRVSPLYGYTF; cdr3_nt: TGTGCCAGCAGGCCTGTCCACAGGGTATCCCCCCTCTATGGCTACACCTTC
d_call: NA; v_call: TRBV9; clone_size: many; j_call: TRBJ2-7; cdr3_aa: CASSVGPGNEQYF; cdr3_nt: TGTGCCAGCAGCGTAGGCCCGGGCAACGAGCAGTACTTC
d_call: TRBD1; v_call: TRBV6-1; clone_size: many; j_call: TRBJ2-4; cdr3_aa: CASSSTGLWYF; cdr3_nt: TGTGCCAGCAGTTCGACAGGGCTGTGGTACTTC